The 5 T cell receptor beta chains listed next were all sequenced from one sample in a study of shared clonotypes between healthy human individuals. Here immunoSEQ multiplex PCR was the method, and the copy in TCRdb shows in-frame clones only, minus some. This table has 600,000 to 800,000 clones, approximately 77% appearing once. Sequencing input: memory CD4+ T cells sorted from blood. Subset described: CD45RA-negative fraction. The receptors derive from a woman in her twenties or thirties in good health.

This clone was observed many times. This sample also contains other DNA sequences that code for the same CDR3. J is TRBJ2-6 and V is TRBV6-1; TRBD1 agrees at 7 bases. After removal of 6 bases from V and 2 bases from J, the junction contained 4 bases not matched to a gene. The germline V gene has CDR1 MNHNS and CDR2 SASEGT. The CDR3 is 15 residues long. For the CDR3, the DNA is TGTGCCAGCAGAGCAACAGGGGCTGGGGCCAACGTCCTGACTTTC. It specifies CASRATGAGANVLTF.

The rearrangement joins TRBV4-2 to TRBJ2-2, with 8 bases lining up with TRBD2. The CDR3 runs 15 residues. J gave up 9 bases and V 0 bases, and 6 bases lay outside the gene matches. The germline gives CDR1 LGHNA, CDR2 YNFKEQ. This CDR3 is CASSQDTREGRELFF. CDR3 DNA sequence: TGTGCCAGCAGCCAAGATACCCGGGAGGGGCGGGAGCTGTTTTTT.

In the case of this clone: A single base separates this from a much larger clone, so it may be a read error. This chain joins TRBV7-2 and TRBJ1-1; a possible D gene is TRBD1 (6 bases). The CDR3 has 15 amino acids. CDR1 and CDR2 from the germline V gene are SGHTA and FQGNSA. Deletions cut 5 bases from V and 0 bases from J, with 13 bases between. The CDR3 region is CASSLGQSMNTEAFF. The CDR3 DNA is TGTGCCAGCAGCCTAGGACAGAGCATGAACACTGAAGCTTTCTTT.

The chain links TRBV6-4 to TRBJ2-7; 8 bases are a match to TRBD2. This CDR3 contains 14 residues. Germline loops: CDR1 MRHNA, CDR2 SNTAGT. V gave up 7 bases and J gave up 5 bases; unmatched junction bases: 10. The CDR3 bases are TGTGCCAGCATGAACGGGACTAGGTTCCACGAGCAGTACTTC. Translation gives CASMNGTRFHEQYF.

V gene TRBV19 combines with J gene TRBJ1-1; D is unclear. V was shortened by 6 bases and J by 1 base, with 15 bases between the two germline ends. The CDR3 covers 15 residues. Germline V gene sequence: CDR1 LNHDA, CDR2 SQIVND (reference sequence). In nucleotides, the CDR3 is TGTGCCAGTAGCTCAAAGGTAATTGCGAACACTGAAGCTTTCTTT. Encoded protein: CASSSKVIANTEAFF. The full variable domain, in which reference TRBV19 and TRBJ1-1 provide the parts outside the CDR3, is DGGITQSPKYLFRKEGQNVTLSCEQNLNHDAMYWYRQDPGQGLRLIYYSQIVNDFQKGDIAEGYSVSREKKESFPLTVTSAQKNPTAFYLCASSSKVIANTEAFFGQGTRLTVV.